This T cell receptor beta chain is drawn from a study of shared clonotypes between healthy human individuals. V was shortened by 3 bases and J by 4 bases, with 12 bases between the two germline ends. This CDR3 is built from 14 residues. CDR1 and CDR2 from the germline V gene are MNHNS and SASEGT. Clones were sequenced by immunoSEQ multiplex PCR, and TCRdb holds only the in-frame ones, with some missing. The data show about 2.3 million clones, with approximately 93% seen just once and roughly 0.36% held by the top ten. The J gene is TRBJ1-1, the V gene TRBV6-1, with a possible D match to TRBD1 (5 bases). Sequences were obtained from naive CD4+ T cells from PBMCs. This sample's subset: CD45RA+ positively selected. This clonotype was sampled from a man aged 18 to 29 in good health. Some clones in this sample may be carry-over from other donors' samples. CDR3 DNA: TGTGCCAGCAGTGAGAGCGGGGGGGTCACTGAAGCTTTCTTT. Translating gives CASSESGGVTEAFF.